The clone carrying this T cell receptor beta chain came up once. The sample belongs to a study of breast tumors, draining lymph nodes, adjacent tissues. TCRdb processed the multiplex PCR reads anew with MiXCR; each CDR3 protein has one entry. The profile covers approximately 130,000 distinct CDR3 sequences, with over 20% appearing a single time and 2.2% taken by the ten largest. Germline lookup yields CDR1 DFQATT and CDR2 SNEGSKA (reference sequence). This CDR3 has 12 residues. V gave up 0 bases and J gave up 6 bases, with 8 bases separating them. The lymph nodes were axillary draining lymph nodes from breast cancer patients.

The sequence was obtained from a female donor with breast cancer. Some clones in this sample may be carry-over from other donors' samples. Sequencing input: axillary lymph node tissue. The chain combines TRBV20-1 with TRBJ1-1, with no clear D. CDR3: CSARDMGSEAFF. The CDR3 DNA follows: TGCAGTGCTAGAGATATGGGGTCTGAAGCTTTCTTT.